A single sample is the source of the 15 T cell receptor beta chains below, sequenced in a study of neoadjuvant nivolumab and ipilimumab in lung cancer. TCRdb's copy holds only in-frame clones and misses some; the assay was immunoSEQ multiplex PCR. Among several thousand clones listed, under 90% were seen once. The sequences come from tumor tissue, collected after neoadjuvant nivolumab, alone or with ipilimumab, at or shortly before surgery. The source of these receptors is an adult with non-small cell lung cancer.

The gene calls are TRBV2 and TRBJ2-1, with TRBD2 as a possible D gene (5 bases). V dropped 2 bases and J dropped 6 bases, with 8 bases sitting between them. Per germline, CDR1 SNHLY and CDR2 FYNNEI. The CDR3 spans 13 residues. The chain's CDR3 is CASSEFGVNEQFF. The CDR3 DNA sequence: TGTGCCAGCAGTGAATTCGGGGTCAATGAGCAGTTCTTC.

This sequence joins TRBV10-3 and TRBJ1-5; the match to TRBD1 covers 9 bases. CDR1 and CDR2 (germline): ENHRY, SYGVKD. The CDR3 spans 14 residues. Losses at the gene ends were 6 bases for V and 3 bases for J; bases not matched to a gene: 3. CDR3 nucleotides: TGTGCCATCAGGGGACAGGGTGACAATCAGCCCCAGCATTTT. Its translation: CAIRGQGDNQPQHF.

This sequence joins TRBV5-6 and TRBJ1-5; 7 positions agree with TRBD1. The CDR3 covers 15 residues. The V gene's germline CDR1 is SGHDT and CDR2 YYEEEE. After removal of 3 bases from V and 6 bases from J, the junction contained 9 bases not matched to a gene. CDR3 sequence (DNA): TGTGCCAGCAGCTCCTTCCAGGGGGGGACTCAGCCCCAGCATTTT. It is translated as CASSSFQGGTQPQHF.

The CDR3 spells CSVAGGALTNEKLFF. CDR3 DNA: TGCAGCGTTGCTGGGGGCGCATTGACTAATGAAAAACTGTTTTTT. The chain couples TRBV29-1 to TRBJ1-4; D is possibly TRBD1 (6 bases). This CDR3 is 15 amino acids long. From germline, CDR1 is SQVTM and CDR2 ANQGSEA. Trimming stripped 4 bases from V and 2 bases from J, with 14 bases between.

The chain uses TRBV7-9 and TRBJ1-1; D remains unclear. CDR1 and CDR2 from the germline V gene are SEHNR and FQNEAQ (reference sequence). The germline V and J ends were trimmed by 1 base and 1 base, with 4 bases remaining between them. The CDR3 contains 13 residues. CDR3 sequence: CASSLVGNTEAFF. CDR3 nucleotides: TGTGCCAGCAGCTTAGTCGGGAACACTGAAGCTTTCTTT. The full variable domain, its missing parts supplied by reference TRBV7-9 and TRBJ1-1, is DTGVSQNPRHKITKRGQNVTFRCDPISEHNRLYWYRQTLGQGPEFLTYFQNEAQLEKSRLLSDRFSAERPKGSFSTLEIQRTEQGDSAMYLCASSLVGNTEAFFGQGTRLTVV.

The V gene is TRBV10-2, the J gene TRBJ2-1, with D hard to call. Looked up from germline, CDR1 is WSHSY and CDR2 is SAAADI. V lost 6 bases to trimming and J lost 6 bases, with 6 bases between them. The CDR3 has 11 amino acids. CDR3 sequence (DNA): TGCGCCAGCAGGTGGGTCAATGAGCAGTTCTTC. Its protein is CASRWVNEQFF.

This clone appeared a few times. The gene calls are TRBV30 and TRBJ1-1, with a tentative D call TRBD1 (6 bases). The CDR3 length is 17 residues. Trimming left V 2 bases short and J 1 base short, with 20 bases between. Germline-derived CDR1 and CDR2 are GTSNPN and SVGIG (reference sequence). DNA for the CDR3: TGTGCCTGGAGTCAAACGGGGGGGACAAGGGGGAACACTGAAGCTTTCTTT. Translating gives CAWSQTGGTRGNTEAFF.

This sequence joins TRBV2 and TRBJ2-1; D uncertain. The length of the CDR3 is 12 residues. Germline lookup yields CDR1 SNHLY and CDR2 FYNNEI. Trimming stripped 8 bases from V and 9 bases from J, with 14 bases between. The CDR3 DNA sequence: TGTGCCAGCTGTTTGGATCGTGGTGAGCAGTTCTTC. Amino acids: CASCLDRGEQFF.

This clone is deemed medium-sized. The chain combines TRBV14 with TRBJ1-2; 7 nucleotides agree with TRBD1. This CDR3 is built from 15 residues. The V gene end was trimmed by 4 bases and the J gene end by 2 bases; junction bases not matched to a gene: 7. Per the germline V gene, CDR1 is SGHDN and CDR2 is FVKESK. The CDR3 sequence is CASSLLDRANYGYTF. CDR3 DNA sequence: TGTGCCAGCAGCCTTCTAGACAGGGCCAACTATGGCTACACCTTC.

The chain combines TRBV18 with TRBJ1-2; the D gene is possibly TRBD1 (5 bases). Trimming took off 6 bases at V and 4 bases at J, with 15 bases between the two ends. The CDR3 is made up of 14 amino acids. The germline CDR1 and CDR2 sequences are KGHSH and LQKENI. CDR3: CASSGDGVSYGYTF. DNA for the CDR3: TGTGCCAGCTCCGGGGACGGAGTCTCCTATGGCTACACCTTC.

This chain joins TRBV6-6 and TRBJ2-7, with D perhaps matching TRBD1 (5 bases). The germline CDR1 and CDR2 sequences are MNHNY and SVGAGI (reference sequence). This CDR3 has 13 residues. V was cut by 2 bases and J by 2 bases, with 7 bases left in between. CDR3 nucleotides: TGTGCCAGCAGTTACGACAGTCCCTACGAGCAGTACTTC. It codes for CASSYDSPYEQYF.

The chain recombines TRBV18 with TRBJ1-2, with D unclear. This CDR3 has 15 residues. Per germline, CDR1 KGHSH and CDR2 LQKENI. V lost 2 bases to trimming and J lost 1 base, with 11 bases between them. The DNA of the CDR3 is TGTGCCAGCTCACCATCCGGGGTTTTTAACTATGGCTACACCTTC. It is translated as CASSPSGVFNYGYTF.

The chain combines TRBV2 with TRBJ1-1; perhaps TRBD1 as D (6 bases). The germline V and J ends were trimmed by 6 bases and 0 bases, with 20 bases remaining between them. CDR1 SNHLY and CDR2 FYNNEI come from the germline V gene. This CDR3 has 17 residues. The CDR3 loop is CASSSQGTRRMNTEAFF. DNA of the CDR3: TGTGCCAGCAGCTCGCAGGGGACTCGGCGGATGAACACTGAAGCTTTCTTT. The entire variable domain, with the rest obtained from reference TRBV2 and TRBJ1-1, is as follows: EPEVTQTPSHQVTQMGQEVILRCVPISNHLYFYWYRQILGQKVEFLVSFYNNEISEKSEIFDDQFSVERPDGSNFTLKIRSTKLEDSAMYFCASSSQGTRRMNTEAFFGQGTRLTVV.

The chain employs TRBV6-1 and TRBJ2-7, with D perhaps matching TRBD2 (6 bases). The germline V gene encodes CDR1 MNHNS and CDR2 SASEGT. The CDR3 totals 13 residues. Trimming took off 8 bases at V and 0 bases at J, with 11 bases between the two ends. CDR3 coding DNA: TGTGCCAGCGGTAGCGGTTACTCCTACGAGCAGTACTTC. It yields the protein CASGSGYSYEQYF.

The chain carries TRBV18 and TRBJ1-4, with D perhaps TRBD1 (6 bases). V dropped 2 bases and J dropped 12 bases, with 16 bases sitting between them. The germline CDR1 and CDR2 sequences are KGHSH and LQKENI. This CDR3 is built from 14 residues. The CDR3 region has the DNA TGTGCCAGCTCACCATCAACAGGGAGGATGGAACTGTTTTTT. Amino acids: CASSPSTGRMELFF.